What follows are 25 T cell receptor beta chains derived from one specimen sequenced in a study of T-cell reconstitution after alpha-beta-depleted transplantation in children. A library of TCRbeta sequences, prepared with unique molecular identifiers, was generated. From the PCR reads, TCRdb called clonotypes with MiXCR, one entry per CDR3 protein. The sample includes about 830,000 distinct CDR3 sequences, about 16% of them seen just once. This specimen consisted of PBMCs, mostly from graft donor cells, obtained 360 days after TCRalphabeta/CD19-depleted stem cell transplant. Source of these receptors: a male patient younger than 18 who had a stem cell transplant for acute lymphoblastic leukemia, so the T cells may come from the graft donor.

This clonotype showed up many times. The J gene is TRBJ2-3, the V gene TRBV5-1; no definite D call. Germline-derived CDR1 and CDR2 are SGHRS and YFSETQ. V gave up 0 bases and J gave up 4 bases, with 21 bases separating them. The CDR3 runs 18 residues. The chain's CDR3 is CASSLDPPPPLTADTQYF. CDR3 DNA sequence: TGCGCCAGCAGCTTGGACCCACCCCCTCCTCTAACAGCAGATACGCAGTATTTT.

CDR3 sequence: CARAPGLAGSGQFF. In nucleotides, the CDR3 is TGTGCCAGGGCCCCGGGACTAGCGGGATCCGGGCAGTTCTTC. The gene calls are TRBV7-9 and TRBJ2-1; 13 bases fit TRBD2. Germline loops: CDR1 SEHNR, CDR2 FQNEAQ (reference sequence). There are 14 residues in the CDR3. The V gene end was trimmed by 9 bases and the J gene end by 12 bases; junction bases not matched to a gene: 11. Filled out from reference TRBV7-9 and TRBJ2-1, the complete variable domain reads DTGVSQNPRHKITKRGQNVTFRCDPISEHNRLYWYRQTLGQGPEFLTYFQNEAQLEKSRLLSDRFSAERPKGSFSTLEIQRTEQGDSAMYLCARAPGLAGSGQFFGPGTRLTVL.

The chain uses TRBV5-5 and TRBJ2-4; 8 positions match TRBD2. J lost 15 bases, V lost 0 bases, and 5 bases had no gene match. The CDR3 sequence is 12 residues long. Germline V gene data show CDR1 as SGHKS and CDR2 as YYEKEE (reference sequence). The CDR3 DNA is TGTGCCAGCAGCTTGGATTTCGCGGGAGGGTACTTC. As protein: CASSLDFAGGYF.

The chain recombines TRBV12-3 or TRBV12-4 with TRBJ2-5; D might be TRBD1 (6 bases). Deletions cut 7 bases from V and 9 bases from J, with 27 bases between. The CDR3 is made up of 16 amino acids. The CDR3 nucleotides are TGTGCCAGCACCAGCCCTTCGCCAGCGGTAGAGGGGGCCCAGTACTTC. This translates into CASTSPSPAVEGAQYF.

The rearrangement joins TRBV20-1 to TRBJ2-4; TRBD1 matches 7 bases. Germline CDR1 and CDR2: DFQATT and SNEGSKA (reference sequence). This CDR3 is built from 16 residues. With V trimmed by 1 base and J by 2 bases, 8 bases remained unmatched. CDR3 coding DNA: TGCAGTGCTAGAGCGAAGACAGGGTCAACCAAAAACATTCAGTACTTC. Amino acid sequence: CSARAKTGSTKNIQYF.

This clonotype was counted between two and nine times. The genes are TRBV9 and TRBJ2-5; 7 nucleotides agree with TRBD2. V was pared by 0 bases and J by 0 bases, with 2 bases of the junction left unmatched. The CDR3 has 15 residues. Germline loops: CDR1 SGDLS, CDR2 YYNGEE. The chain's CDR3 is CASSVVGGYQETQYF. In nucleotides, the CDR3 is TGTGCCAGCAGCGTAGTGGGGGGGTACCAAGAGACCCAGTACTTC.

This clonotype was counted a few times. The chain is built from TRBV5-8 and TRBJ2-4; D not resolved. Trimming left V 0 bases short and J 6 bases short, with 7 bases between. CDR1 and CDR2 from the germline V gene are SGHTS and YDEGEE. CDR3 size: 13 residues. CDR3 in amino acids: CASSLDPPNIQYF. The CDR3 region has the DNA TGTGCCAGCAGCTTGGATCCGCCAAACATTCAGTACTTC.

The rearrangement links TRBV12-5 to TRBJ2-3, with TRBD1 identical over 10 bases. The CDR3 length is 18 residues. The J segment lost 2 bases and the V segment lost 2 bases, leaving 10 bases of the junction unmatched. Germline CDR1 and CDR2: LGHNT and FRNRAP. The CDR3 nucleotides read TGTGCTAGTGGTTTGCGACCTTGGGGACAGGGGCCCACAGATACGCAGTATTTT. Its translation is CASGLRPWGQGPTDTQYF.

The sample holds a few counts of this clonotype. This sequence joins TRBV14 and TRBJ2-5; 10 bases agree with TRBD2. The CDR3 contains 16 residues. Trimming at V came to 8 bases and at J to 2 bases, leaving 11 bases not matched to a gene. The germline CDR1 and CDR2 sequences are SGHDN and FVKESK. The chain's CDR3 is CASAKLGTSVQETQYF. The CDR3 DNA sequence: TGTGCCAGCGCCAAACTTGGGACTAGCGTACAAGAGACCCAGTACTTC. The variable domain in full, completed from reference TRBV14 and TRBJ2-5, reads EAGVTQFPSHSVIEKGQTVTLRCDPISGHDNLYWYRRVMGKEIKFLLHFVKESKQDESGMPNNRFLAERTGGTYSTLKVQPAELEDSGVYFCASAKLGTSVQETQYFGPGTRLLVL.

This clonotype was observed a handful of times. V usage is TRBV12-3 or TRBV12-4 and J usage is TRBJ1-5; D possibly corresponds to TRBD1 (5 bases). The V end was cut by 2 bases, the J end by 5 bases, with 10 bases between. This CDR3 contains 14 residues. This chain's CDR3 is CASSLPREDQPQHF. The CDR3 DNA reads TGTGCCAGCAGTTTACCCAGGGAGGATCAGCCCCAGCATTTT.

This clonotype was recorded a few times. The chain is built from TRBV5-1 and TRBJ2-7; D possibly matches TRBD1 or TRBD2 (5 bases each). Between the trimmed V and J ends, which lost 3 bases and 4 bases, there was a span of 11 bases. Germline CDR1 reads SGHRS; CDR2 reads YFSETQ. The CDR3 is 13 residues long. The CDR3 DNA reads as TGCGCCAGCAGCTGGGACCTCTATTACGAGCAGTACTTC. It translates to CASSWDLYYEQYF.

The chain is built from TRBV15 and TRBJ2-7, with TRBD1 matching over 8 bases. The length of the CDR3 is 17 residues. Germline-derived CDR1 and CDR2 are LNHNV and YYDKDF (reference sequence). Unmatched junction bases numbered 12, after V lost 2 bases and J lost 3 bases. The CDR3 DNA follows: TGTGCCACCAGCAGATCCAAGGGCAGACAGGGGATCTACGAGCAGTACTTC. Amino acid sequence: CATSRSKGRQGIYEQYF.

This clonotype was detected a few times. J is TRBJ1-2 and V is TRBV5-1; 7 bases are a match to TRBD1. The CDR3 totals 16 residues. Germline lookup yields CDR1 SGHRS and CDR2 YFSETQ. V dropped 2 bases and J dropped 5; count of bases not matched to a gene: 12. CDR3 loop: CASSFRPGTAGYGYTF. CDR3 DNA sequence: TGCGCCAGCAGCTTTCGGCCGGGGACAGCGGGGTATGGCTACACCTTC.

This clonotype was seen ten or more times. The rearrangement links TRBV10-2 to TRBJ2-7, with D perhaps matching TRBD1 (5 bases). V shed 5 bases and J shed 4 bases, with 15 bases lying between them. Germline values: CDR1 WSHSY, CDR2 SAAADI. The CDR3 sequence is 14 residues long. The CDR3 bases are TGCGCCAGCAGTAAAGCTAGTAGGGGTTACGAGCAGTACTTC. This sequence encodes CASSKASRGYEQYF.

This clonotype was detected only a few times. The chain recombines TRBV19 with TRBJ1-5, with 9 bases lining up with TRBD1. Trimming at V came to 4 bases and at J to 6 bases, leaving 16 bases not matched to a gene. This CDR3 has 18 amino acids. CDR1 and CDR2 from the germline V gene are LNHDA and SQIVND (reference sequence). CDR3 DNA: TGTGCCAGTAGTACCGAAATGGACAGGGGAATGACGGGTCAGCCCCAGCATTTT. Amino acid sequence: CASSTEMDRGMTGQPQHF.

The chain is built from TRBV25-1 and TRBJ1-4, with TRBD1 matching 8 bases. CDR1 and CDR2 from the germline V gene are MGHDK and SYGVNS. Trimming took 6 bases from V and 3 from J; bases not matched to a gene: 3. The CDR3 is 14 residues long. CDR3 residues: CASRGTGANEKLFF. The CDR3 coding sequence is TGTGCCAGCAGAGGGACAGGAGCTAATGAAAAACTGTTTTTT.

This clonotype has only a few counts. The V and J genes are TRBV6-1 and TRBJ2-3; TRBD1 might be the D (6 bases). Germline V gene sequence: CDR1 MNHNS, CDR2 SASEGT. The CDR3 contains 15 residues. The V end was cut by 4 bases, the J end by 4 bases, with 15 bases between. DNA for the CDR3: TGTGCCAGCAGTGTTCAGGGGAATGGGGCAGATACGCAGTATTTT. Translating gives CASSVQGNGADTQYF.

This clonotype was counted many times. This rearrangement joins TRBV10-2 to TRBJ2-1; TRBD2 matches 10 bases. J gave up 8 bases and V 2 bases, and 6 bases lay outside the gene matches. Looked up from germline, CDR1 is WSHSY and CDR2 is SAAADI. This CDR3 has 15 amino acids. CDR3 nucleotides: TGCGCCAGCAGTGAGGGGGGACTAGCGATGGATGAGCAGTTCTTC. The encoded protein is CASSEGGLAMDEQFF.

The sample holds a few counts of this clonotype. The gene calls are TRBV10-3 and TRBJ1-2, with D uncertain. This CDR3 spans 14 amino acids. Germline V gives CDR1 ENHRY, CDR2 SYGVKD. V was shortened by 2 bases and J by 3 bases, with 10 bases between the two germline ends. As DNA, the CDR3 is TGTGCCATCAGTGAGGAGAGGGCCTACTATGGCTACACCTTC. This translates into CAISEERAYYGYTF.

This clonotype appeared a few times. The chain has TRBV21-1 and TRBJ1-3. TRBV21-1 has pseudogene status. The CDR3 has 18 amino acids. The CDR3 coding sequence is TGTGCCAGCAGCAAAGAAGAGCGGTTTGTGGACTCTGGAAACACCATATATTTT. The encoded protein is CASSKEERFVDSGNTIYF.

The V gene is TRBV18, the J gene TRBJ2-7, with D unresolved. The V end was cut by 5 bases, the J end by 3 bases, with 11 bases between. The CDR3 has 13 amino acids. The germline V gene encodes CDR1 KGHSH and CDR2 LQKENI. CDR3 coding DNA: TGTGCCAGCTCATCGGACCTGGGCTACGAGCAGTACTTC. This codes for CASSSDLGYEQYF. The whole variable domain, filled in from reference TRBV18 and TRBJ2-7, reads NAGVMQNPRHLVRRRGQEARLRCSPMKGHSHVYWYRQLPEEGLKFMVYLQKENIIDESGMPKERFSAEFPKEGPSILRIQQVVRGDSAAYFCASSSDLGYEQYFGPGTRLTVT.

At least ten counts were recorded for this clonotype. CDR3 amino acids: CASSEGLGNTEAFF. In DNA form, the CDR3 reads TGTGCCAGCAGCGAAGGGCTGGGGAACACTGAAGCTTTCTTT. V and J are TRBV7-9 and TRBJ1-1; D is uncertain. Germline loops: CDR1 SEHNR, CDR2 FQNEAQ (reference sequence). This CDR3 comprises 14 residues. Trimming stripped 5 bases from V and 1 base from J, with 11 bases between.

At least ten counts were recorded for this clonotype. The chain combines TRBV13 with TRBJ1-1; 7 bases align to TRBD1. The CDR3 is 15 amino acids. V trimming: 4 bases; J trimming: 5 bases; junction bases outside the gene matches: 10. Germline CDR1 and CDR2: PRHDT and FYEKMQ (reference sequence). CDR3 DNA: TGTGCCAGCAGCTCCTTGGACAGGTTAGGAACTGAAGCTTTCTTT. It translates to CASSSLDRLGTEAFF.

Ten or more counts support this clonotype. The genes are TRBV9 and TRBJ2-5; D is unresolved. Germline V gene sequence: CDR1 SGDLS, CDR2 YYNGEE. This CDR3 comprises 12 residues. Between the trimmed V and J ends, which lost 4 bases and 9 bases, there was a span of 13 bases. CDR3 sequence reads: CASSTRRGAQYF. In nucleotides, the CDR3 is TGTGCCAGCAGCACACGGCGTGGGGCCCAGTACTTC.

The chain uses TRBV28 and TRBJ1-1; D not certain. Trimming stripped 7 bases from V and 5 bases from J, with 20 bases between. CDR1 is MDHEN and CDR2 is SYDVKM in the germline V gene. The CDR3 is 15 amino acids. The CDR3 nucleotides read TGTGCCAGCAATCCGACGTCGGTCTTGGTTACTGAAGCTTTCTTT. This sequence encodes CASNPTSVLVTEAFF.